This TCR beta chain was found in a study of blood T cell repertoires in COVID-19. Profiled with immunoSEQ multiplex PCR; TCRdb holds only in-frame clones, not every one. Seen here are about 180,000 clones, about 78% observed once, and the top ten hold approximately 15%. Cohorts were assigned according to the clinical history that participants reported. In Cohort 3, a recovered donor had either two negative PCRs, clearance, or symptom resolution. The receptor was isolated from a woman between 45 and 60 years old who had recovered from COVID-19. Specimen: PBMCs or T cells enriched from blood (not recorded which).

As DNA, the CDR3 is TGTGCCAGCAGCCAGACACTAGCGGGAGGCACAGATACGCAGTATTTT. Protein product: CASSQTLAGGTDTQYF. This rearrangement joins TRBV3-1 (or the pseudogene TRBV3-2) to TRBJ2-3, with 11 bases matching TRBD2. The CDR3 covers 16 residues. Germline V gene data show CDR1 as LGHDT and CDR2 as YNNKEL (reference sequence). V shed 3 bases and J 1 base; nucleotides not matched to a gene: 3.